This T cell receptor (beta chain) was obtained from a study of blood T cell repertoires in COVID-19. About the research overall: The analysed material was cDNA or gDNA that came from T cells, B-cell-depleted T cells, or PBMCs.

The table came from immunoSEQ multiplex PCR; TCRdb's copy has only in-frame clones and leaves some out. Of about 71,000 clones in the sample, about nine tenths were seen once. V lost 4 bases, J lost 0 bases, and 3 bases stayed unmatched. Germline V CDR1 and CDR2: LGHDT, YNNKEL (reference sequence). This CDR3 is 16 amino acids long. This chain joins TRBV3-1 (or the pseudogene TRBV3-2) and TRBJ2-3, with 11 bases lining up with TRBD2. The TCR sequence derives from a woman aged 18-35 years with acute or convalescent COVID-19. Sequenced sample: peripheral blood. CDR3 region: CASSPRTSGSTDTQYF. CDR3 DNA: TGTGCCAGCAGCCCACGGACTAGCGGGAGCACAGATACGCAGTATTTT.